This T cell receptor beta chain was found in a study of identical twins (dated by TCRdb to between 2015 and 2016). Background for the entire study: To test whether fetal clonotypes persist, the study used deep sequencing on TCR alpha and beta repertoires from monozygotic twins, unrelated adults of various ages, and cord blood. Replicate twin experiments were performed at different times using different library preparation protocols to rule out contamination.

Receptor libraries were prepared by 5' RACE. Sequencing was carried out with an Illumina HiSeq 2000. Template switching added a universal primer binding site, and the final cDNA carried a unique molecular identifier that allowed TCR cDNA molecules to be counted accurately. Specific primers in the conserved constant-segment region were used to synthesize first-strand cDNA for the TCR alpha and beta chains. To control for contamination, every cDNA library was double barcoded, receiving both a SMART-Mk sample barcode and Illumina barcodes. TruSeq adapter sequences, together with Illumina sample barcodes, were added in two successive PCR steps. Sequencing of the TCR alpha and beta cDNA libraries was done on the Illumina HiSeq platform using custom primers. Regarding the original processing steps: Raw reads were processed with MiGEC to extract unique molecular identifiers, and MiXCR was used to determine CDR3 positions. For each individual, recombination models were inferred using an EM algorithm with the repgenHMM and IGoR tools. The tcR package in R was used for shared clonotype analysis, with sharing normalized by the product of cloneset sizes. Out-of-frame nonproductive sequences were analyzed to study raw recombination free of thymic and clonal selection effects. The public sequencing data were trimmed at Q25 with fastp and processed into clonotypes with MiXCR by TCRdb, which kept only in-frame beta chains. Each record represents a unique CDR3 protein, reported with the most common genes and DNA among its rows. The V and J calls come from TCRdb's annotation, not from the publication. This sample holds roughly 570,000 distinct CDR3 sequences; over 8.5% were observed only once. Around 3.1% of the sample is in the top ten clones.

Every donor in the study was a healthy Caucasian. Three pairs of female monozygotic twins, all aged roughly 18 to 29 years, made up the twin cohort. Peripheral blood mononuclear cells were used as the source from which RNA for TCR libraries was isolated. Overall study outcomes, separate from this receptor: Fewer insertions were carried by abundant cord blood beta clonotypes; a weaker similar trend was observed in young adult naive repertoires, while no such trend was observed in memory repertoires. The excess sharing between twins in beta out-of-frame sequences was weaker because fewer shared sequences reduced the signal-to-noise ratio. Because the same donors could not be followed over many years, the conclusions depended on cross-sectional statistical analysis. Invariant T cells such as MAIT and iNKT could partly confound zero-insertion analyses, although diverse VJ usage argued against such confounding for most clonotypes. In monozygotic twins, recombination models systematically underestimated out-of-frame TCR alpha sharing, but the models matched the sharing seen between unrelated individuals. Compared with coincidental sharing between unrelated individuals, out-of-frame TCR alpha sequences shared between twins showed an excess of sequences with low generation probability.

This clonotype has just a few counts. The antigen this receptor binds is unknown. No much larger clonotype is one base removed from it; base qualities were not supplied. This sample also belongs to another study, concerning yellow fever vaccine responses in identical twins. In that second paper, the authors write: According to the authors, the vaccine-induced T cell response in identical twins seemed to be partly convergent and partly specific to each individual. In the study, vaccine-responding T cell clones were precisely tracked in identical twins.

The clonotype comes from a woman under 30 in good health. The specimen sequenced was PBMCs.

CDR3 protein: CASSPTSGGDYNEQFF. At the DNA level, the sequence is TGCGCCAGCAGCCCCACTAGCGGGGGGGACTACAATGAGCAGTTCTTC. Rearrangement joined TRBV4-3 to TRBJ2-1; TRBD2 agrees with 13 junctional bases. V has 4 bases trimmed and J has 3 bases trimmed; junction bases matching no gene number 3. Measured from the cysteine to the phenylalanine, the CDR3 is 16 residues long. The DNA shown is the 48-base CDR3, in frame from base 1. The germline V gene specifies LGHNA as CDR1 and YSLEER as CDR2.